The rows below give T cell receptor beta chains drawn from one sample of a study of blood T cells in healthy people across ages. TCRdb reanalysed the 5' RACE reads using MiXCR and keeps one entry per CDR3 protein. The sample lists about 680,000 distinct CDR3 sequences; 45% to 50% were seen once. Sequencing input: blood. These receptor sequences come from a woman between 55 and 75 years old in good health. Both conserved end residues are part of each CDR3. Each record gives: J gene, V gene, D gene, clone size, CDR3 protein, CDR3 DNA. D genes are given only for firm matches. Expanded clones get a size class; other rows say once, few or many, or leave the size out.

J gene: TRBJ2-7; V gene: TRBV7-8; D gene: TRBD2; clone size: .; CDR3 protein: CASSIVAGTSPYEQYF; CDR3 DNA: TGTGCCAGCAGCATAGTCGCCGGGACTAGCCCCTACGAGCAGTACTTC
J gene: TRBJ2-5; V gene: TRBV7-2; D gene: TRBD1; clone size: .; CDR3 protein: CASSRYGQGGEQYF; CDR3 DNA: TGTGCCAGCAGCCGATACGGACAGGGGGGTGAGCAGTACTTC
J gene: TRBJ2-7; V gene: TRBV7-2; D gene: .; clone size: few; CDR3 protein: CASSLVRQSFSYEQYF; CDR3 DNA: TGTGCCAGCAGCTTAGTACGACAGTCTTTCTCCTACGAGCAGTACTTC
J gene: TRBJ1-1; V gene: TRBV7-3; D gene: .; clone size: .; CDR3 protein: CASSGRGGTEAFF; CDR3 DNA: TGTGCCAGCAGCGGAAGGGGTGGCACTGAAGCTTTCTTT
J gene: TRBJ1-2; V gene: TRBV4-3; D gene: .; clone size: .; CDR3 protein: CASSRDQGSYGYTF; CDR3 DNA: TGCGCCAGCAGCAGAGACCAGGGAAGCTATGGCTACACCTTC
J gene: TRBJ2-5; V gene: TRBV28; D gene: .; clone size: .; CDR3 protein: CATMLRETQYF; CDR3 DNA: TGTGCCACCATGCTCCGGGAGACCCAGTACTTC
J gene: TRBJ2-7; V gene: TRBV4-3; D gene: TRBD2; clone size: .; CDR3 protein: CASSQDLSRDYNEQYF; CDR3 DNA: TGCGCCAGCAGCCAAGATCTTAGCAGGGACTACAATGAGCAGTACTTC
J gene: TRBJ2-3; V gene: TRBV9; D gene: TRBD2; clone size: .; CDR3 protein: CASSAGTSGGARTDTQYF; CDR3 DNA: TGTGCCAGCAGCGCCGGGACTAGCGGGGGGGCTCGCACAGATACGCAGTATTTT
J gene: TRBJ2-5; V gene: TRBV6-5; D gene: .; clone size: .; CDR3 protein: CVSSYRAGPYQETQYF; CDR3 DNA: TGTGTCAGCAGTTACAGGGCGGGCCCTTACCAAGAGACCCAGTACTTC
J gene: TRBJ2-1; V gene: TRBV29-1; D gene: TRBD2; clone size: .; CDR3 protein: CSVGRGLAGRETQFF; CDR3 DNA: TGCAGCGTTGGCCGGGGACTAGCGGGTCGAGAGACCCAGTTCTTC
J gene: TRBJ2-3; V gene: TRBV4-3; D gene: TRBD2; clone size: .; CDR3 protein: CASSQGLALDTQYF; CDR3 DNA: TGCGCCAGCAGCCAAGGACTAGCGCTTGATACGCAGTATTTT
J gene: TRBJ2-5; V gene: TRBV11-2; D gene: TRBD2; clone size: few; CDR3 protein: CASSSGTSGVETQYF; CDR3 DNA: TGTGCCAGCAGCTCGGGGACTAGCGGGGTGGAGACCCAGTACTTC
J gene: TRBJ1-4; V gene: TRBV5-1; D gene: .; clone size: .; CDR3 protein: CASSHTQGNEKLFF; CDR3 DNA: TGCGCCAGCAGTCACACACAGGGTAATGAAAAACTGTTTTTT
J gene: TRBJ2-5; V gene: TRBV5-1; D gene: .; clone size: .; CDR3 protein: CASSWTAEETQYF; CDR3 DNA: TGCGCCAGCAGCTGGACGGCCGAAGAGACCCAGTACTTC
J gene: TRBJ2-1; V gene: TRBV25-1; D gene: TRBD1; clone size: .; CDR3 protein: CASRRTGGGNEQFF; CDR3 DNA: TGTGCCAGCAGGAGGACAGGGGGAGGCAATGAGCAGTTCTTC
J gene: TRBJ2-7; V gene: TRBV6-5; D gene: .; clone size: .; CDR3 protein: CASSYRETAYEQYF; CDR3 DNA: TGTGCCAGCAGTTACAGGGAAACCGCCTACGAGCAGTACTTC
J gene: TRBJ2-7; V gene: TRBV20-1; D gene: .; clone size: few; CDR3 protein: CSARDAGLARHEQYF; CDR3 DNA: TGCAGTGCTAGAGACGCGGGGCTAGCGAGGCACGAGCAGTACTTC
J gene: TRBJ1-2; V gene: TRBV28; D gene: .; clone size: few; CDR3 protein: CASTLAGRGYTF; CDR3 DNA: TGTGCCAGCACGTTGGCAGGGAGAGGCTACACCTTC
J gene: TRBJ2-1; V gene: TRBV28; D gene: .; clone size: .; CDR3 protein: CASSGRLHEQFF; CDR3 DNA: TGTGCCAGCAGTGGGAGACTACACGAGCAGTTCTTC
J gene: TRBJ2-3; V gene: TRBV15; D gene: TRBD2; clone size: few; CDR3 protein: CATSRSGIYQYF; CDR3 DNA: TGTGCCACCAGCAGAAGCGGGATTTACCAGTATTTT
J gene: TRBJ2-7; V gene: TRBV10-3; D gene: TRBD2; clone size: few; CDR3 protein: CAISENPGRGLAGVNYEQYF; CDR3 DNA: TGTGCCATCAGTGAAAACCCGGGCAGGGGACTAGCGGGAGTTAACTACGAGCAGTACTTC
J gene: TRBJ2-5; V gene: TRBV18; D gene: TRBD1; clone size: .; CDR3 protein: CASSRRGQGAEETQYF; CDR3 DNA: TGTGCCAGCTCACGCCGGGGACAGGGGGCGGAAGAGACCCAGTACTTC
J gene: TRBJ2-1; V gene: TRBV7-2; D gene: .; clone size: many; CDR3 protein: CASSFGAHEQFF; CDR3 DNA: TGTGCCAGCAGCTTCGGGGCGCATGAGCAGTTCTTC
J gene: TRBJ1-4; V gene: TRBV20-1; D gene: .; clone size: .; CDR3 protein: CSVRGVEKLFF; CDR3 DNA: TGCAGTGTGAGAGGGGTGGAAAAACTGTTTTTT